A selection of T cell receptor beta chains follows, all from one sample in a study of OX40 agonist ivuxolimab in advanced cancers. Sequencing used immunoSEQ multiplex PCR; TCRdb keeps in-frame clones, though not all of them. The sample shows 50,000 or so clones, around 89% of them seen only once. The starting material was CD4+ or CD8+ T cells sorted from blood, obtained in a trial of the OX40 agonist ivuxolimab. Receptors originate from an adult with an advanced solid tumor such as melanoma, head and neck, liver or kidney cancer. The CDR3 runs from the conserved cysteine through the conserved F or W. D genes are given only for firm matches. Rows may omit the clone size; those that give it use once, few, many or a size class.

CASSHTGSYEQYF | TGTGCCAGTAGCCACACAGGGTCCTACGAGCAGTACTTC | NA | TRBV19 | NA | TRBJ2-7
CASSQDHQGGSSYEQYF | TGCGCCAGCAGCCAAGATCACCAGGGAGGGAGCTCCTACGAGCAGTACTTC | TRBD2 | TRBV4-1 | NA | TRBJ2-7
CASSPTSVALGEQFF | TGTGCCAGCAGCCCCACTAGCGTAGCCCTGGGGGAGCAGTTCTTC | TRBD2 | TRBV7-9 | NA | TRBJ2-1
CASSNSGRGYEQYF | TGTGCCAGTAGTAACAGCGGCAGGGGCTACGAGCAGTACTTC | NA | TRBV19 | few | TRBJ2-7
CASSWASYNEQFF | TGTGCCAGCAGCTGGGCCTCGTACAATGAGCAGTTCTTC | NA | TRBV5-5 | NA | TRBJ2-1
CASSQYNSYEQYF | TGCGCCAGCAGCCAGTACAACTCCTACGAGCAGTACTTC | NA | TRBV4-1 | NA | TRBJ2-7
CATSRLGWDEQFF | TGTGCCACCAGCCGTCTGGGGTGGGATGAGCAGTTCTTC | NA | TRBV15 | NA | TRBJ2-1
CSADGGNNEQYF | TGCAGCGCTGACGGGGGGAACAACGAGCAGTACTTC | TRBD2 | TRBV29-1 | NA | TRBJ2-7
CASSPKNYNEQFF | TGTGCCAGCAGCCCAAAAAACTACAATGAGCAGTTCTTC | NA | TRBV7-9 | NA | TRBJ2-1
CASSLPDRASNEQFF | TGTGCCAGTAGTCTGCCGGACAGGGCCTCCAATGAGCAGTTCTTC | TRBD1 | TRBV19 | NA | TRBJ2-1
CASSNSANNEQFF | TGTGCCAGCTCAAATAGCGCAAACAATGAGCAGTTCTTC | NA | TRBV18 | NA | TRBJ2-1
CASRWAGRSFNQPQHF | TGTGCCAGTAGGTGGGCGGGACGGAGTTTCAATCAGCCCCAGCATTTT | NA | TRBV19 | NA | TRBJ1-5
CATSRDVPTPGTSVANTGGLFF | TGTGCCACCAGCAGAGATGTCCCGACACCCGGGACTAGCGTCGCGAACACCGGGGGGCTGTTTTTT | TRBD2 | TRBV15 | NA | TRBJ2-2
CASSLLQAFDGNTIYF | TGCGCCAGCAGCTTGCTACAAGCCTTCGACGGAAACACCATATATTTT | NA | TRBV5-1 | NA | TRBJ1-3
CASSLEGTGFYEQYF | TGTGCCAGCAGTTTAGAGGGGACAGGGTTTTACGAGCAGTACTTC | TRBD1 | TRBV27 | once | TRBJ2-7
CASSIDRGLRNQPQHF | TGTGCCAGTAGTATAGACAGGGGGCTTAGGAATCAGCCCCAGCATTTT | TRBD1 | TRBV19 | NA | TRBJ1-5
CASRDSVNTEAFF | TGTGCCAGCAGGGACAGCGTGAACACTGAAGCTTTCTTT | NA | TRBV2 | NA | TRBJ1-1